The next 17 T cell receptor beta chains were all read from a single sample in a study of blood T cell repertoires in COVID-19. The repertoire was sequenced with immunoSEQ multiplex PCR; TCRdb's copy has only in-frame clones and lacks some. The sample consists of 90,000 to 120,000 clones, about 85% of them appearing once. The sample taken for sequencing was peripheral blood. The receptors come from a human donor in a cohort sampled during active COVID-19.

This rearrangement joins TRBV18 to TRBJ2-2, with 9 bases aligning to TRBD1. CDR3 size: 16 residues. CDR1 is KGHSH, CDR2 LQKENI, per germline. V lost 0 bases and J lost 3; bases outside the gene matches: 2. The DNA of the CDR3 is TGTGCCAGCTCACCACCGGGACAGGGCCACACCGGGGAGCTGTTTTTT. The encoded protein is CASSPPGQGHTGELFF.

The chain combines TRBV4-3 with TRBJ2-7; TRBD2 agrees at 10 bases. This CDR3 has 16 amino acids. Germline V gene sequence: CDR1 LGHNA, CDR2 YSLEER. V gave up 2 bases and J gave up 0 bases; unmatched junction bases: 4. Here the CDR3 reads CASSQQLAGNSYEQYF. CDR3 DNA sequence: TGCGCCAGCAGCCAACAACTAGCGGGGAACTCCTACGAGCAGTACTTC.

The chain links TRBV9 to TRBJ2-1; 10 nucleotides agree with TRBD2. CDR1 and CDR2 from the germline V gene are SGDLS and YYNGEE. CDR3 length equals 15 residues. J gave up 9 bases and V 0 bases, and 6 bases lay outside the gene matches. CDR3 coding DNA: TGTGCCAGCAGCGTAGTCGCTAGCGGGAGTAGTGAGCAGTTCTTC. It yields the protein CASSVVASGSSEQFF.

This sequence joins TRBV5-8 and TRBJ1-1; D gene unclear. V dropped 0 bases and J dropped 8 bases, with 14 bases sitting between them. Germline V gives CDR1 SGHTS, CDR2 YDEGEE. The CDR3 is made up of 14 amino acids. The CDR3 DNA follows: TGTGCCAGCAGCTTGGACGGCTATCAGCGGGAAGCTTTCTTT. It is translated as CASSLDGYQREAFF.

A word on this clone: The sample contains more than one DNA sequence encoding this CDR3. The chain employs TRBV28 and TRBJ1-2; TRBD1 matches at 9 bases. V lost 8 bases, J lost 2 bases, and 0 bases stayed unmatched. The CDR3 sequence is 12 residues long. Per the germline V gene, CDR1 is MDHEN and CDR2 is SYDVKM. CDR3 coding DNA: TGTGCCAGCGGACAGGGGAACTATGGCTACACCTTC. Its protein product is CASGQGNYGYTF.

This clone showed up just once. The V call is TRBV3-1 (or the pseudogene TRBV3-2), the J call TRBJ1-1; tentative D call: TRBD1 (6 bases). V was trimmed by 4 bases and J by 1 base, leaving 13 bases between them. Germline loops: CDR1 LGHDT, CDR2 YNNKEL (reference sequence). The length of the CDR3 is 15 residues. The CDR3 loop reads CASSPTWTANTEAFF. CDR3 coding DNA: TGTGCCAGCAGCCCGACATGGACAGCGAACACTGAAGCTTTCTTT.

The rearrangement links TRBV7-2 to TRBJ1-4, with D unclear. The V end lost 1 base, the J end lost 4 bases, and 7 bases lay between the germline ends. This CDR3 spans 14 amino acids. The germline CDR1 and CDR2 sequences are SGHTA and FQGNSA. Here the CDR3 DNA reads TGTGCCAGCAGCTTAGGGCGGGTTAATGAAAAACTGTTTTTT. Protein: CASSLGRVNEKLFF.

This rearrangement joins TRBV13 to TRBJ2-7; 12 bases agree with TRBD1. The CDR3 is made up of 18 amino acids. CDR1 PRHDT and CDR2 FYEKMQ come from the germline V gene (reference sequence). V lost 4 bases to trimming and J lost 7 bases; unmatched junction nucleotides: 17. Here the CDR3 DNA reads TGTGCCAGCAGCTCATCAATCAGGGACAGGGGGCGTTCGGGAGAGCAGTACTTC. Encoded protein: CASSSSIRDRGRSGEQYF.

The chain recombines TRBV2 with TRBJ2-5, with a tentative D call TRBD2 (5 bases). The CDR3 consists of 12 residues. Germline lookup yields CDR1 SNHLY and CDR2 FYNNEI. V lost 3 bases, J lost 5 bases, and 7 bases lay in between. The CDR3: CASSDPGETQYF. The DNA for the CDR3 is TGTGCCAGCAGTGACCCGGGGGAGACCCAGTACTTC.

This clone appeared once. The V call is TRBV4-1, the J call TRBJ1-1, with a tentative D call TRBD1 (5 bases). The V gene lost 0 bases and the J gene lost 4 bases, with 12 bases spanning the gap. From germline, CDR1 is MGHRA and CDR2 YSYEKL. The CDR3 is 15 amino acids. The CDR3 DNA sequence: TGCGCCAGCAGCCAAGAACCAGGGTTGGTCACTGAAGCTTTCTTT. Its protein product is CASSQEPGLVTEAFF.

The V and J genes are TRBV5-1 and TRBJ1-1; TRBD1 matches at 7 bases. Trimming cost V 2 bases and J 4 bases; bases outside gene matches: 8. The CDR3 has 15 amino acids. Per germline, CDR1 SGHRS and CDR2 YFSETQ. The CDR3 DNA is TGCGCCAGCAGCTTACCCCTGGACAGGATCACTGAAGCTTTCTTT. The encoded protein is CASSLPLDRITEAFF.

The CDR3 spells CASSGALAGGSYEQYF. CDR3 DNA: TGTGCCAGCAGCGGCGCCCTAGCGGGGGGCTCCTACGAGCAGTACTTC. The gene calls are TRBV4-2 and TRBJ2-7, with 11 nucleotides matching TRBD2. The V and J ends lost 5 bases and 0 bases, in that order; junction bases with no gene match: 6. The CDR3 contains 16 residues. The germline V gene has CDR1 LGHNA and CDR2 YNFKEQ.

The V call is TRBV11-3, the J call TRBJ1-1; D might be TRBD1 (5 bases). Germline CDR1 is SGHNT and CDR2 is YENEEA. The V gene lost 0 bases and the J gene lost 1 base, with 12 bases spanning the gap. This CDR3 contains 16 residues. This CDR3 is CASSLDGRQGNTEAFF. CDR3 DNA sequence: TGTGCCAGCAGCTTAGATGGTCGGCAGGGGAACACTGAAGCTTTCTTT.

The chain carries TRBV5-3 and TRBJ2-1, with 7 bases aligning to TRBD1. TRBV5-3 is recorded as an ORF, its role being uncertain. The CDR3 totals 14 residues. The V segment lost 4 bases and the J segment 5 bases; nucleotides outside the gene matches: 6. This chain's CDR3 is CARSGTGDDNEQFF. CDR3 sequence (DNA): TGTGCCAGAAGCGGAACAGGGGATGACAATGAGCAGTTCTTC.

The J gene is TRBJ1-1, the V gene TRBV11-1; 9 nucleotides agree with TRBD1. The length of the CDR3 is 15 residues. V gave up 4 bases and J gave up 3 bases; unmatched junction bases: 6. Germline V gene data show CDR1 as SGHAT and CDR2 as FQDESV (reference sequence). The CDR3 coding sequence is TGTGCCAGCAGCTCGATGACAGGGGGTGACACTGAAGCTTTCTTT. Translating gives CASSSMTGGDTEAFF. Drawing the rest from reference TRBV11-1 and TRBJ1-1, the complete variable domain is EAEVAQSPRYKITEKSQAVAFWCDPISGHATLYWYRQILGQGPELLVQFQDESVVDDSQLPKDRFSAERLKGVDSTLKIQPAELGDSAMYLCASSSMTGGDTEAFFGQGTRLTVV.

In this sample, this clone turned up a few times. The J gene is TRBJ1-3, the V gene TRBV6-4; D unclear. The germline V and J ends were trimmed by 6 bases and 7 bases, with 13 bases remaining between them. Germline assignment: CDR1 MRHNA and CDR2 SNTAGT. The CDR3 is 13 amino acids. The CDR3 spells CASRERRGNTIYF. The CDR3, as DNA: TGTGCCAGCAGAGAGAGAAGAGGGAACACCATATATTTT.

The V and J genes are TRBV7-9 and TRBJ1-1, with D possibly TRBD1 on 5 matching bases. This CDR3 is 16 amino acids long. Deletions cut 7 bases from V and 0 bases from J, with 18 bases between. CDR1 is SEHNR and CDR2 is FQNEAQ in the germline V gene (reference sequence). CDR3 in amino acids: CASIPSEGFMNTEAFF. CDR3 nucleotides: TGTGCCAGCATCCCGTCGGAGGGGTTCATGAACACTGAAGCTTTCTTT. The full variable domain, in which reference TRBV7-9 and TRBJ1-1 provide the parts outside the CDR3, is DTGVSQNPRHKITKRGQNVTFRCDPISEHNRLYWYRQTLGQGPEFLTYFQNEAQLEKSRLLSDRFSAERPKGSFSTLEIQRTEQGDSAMYLCASIPSEGFMNTEAFFGQGTRLTVV.